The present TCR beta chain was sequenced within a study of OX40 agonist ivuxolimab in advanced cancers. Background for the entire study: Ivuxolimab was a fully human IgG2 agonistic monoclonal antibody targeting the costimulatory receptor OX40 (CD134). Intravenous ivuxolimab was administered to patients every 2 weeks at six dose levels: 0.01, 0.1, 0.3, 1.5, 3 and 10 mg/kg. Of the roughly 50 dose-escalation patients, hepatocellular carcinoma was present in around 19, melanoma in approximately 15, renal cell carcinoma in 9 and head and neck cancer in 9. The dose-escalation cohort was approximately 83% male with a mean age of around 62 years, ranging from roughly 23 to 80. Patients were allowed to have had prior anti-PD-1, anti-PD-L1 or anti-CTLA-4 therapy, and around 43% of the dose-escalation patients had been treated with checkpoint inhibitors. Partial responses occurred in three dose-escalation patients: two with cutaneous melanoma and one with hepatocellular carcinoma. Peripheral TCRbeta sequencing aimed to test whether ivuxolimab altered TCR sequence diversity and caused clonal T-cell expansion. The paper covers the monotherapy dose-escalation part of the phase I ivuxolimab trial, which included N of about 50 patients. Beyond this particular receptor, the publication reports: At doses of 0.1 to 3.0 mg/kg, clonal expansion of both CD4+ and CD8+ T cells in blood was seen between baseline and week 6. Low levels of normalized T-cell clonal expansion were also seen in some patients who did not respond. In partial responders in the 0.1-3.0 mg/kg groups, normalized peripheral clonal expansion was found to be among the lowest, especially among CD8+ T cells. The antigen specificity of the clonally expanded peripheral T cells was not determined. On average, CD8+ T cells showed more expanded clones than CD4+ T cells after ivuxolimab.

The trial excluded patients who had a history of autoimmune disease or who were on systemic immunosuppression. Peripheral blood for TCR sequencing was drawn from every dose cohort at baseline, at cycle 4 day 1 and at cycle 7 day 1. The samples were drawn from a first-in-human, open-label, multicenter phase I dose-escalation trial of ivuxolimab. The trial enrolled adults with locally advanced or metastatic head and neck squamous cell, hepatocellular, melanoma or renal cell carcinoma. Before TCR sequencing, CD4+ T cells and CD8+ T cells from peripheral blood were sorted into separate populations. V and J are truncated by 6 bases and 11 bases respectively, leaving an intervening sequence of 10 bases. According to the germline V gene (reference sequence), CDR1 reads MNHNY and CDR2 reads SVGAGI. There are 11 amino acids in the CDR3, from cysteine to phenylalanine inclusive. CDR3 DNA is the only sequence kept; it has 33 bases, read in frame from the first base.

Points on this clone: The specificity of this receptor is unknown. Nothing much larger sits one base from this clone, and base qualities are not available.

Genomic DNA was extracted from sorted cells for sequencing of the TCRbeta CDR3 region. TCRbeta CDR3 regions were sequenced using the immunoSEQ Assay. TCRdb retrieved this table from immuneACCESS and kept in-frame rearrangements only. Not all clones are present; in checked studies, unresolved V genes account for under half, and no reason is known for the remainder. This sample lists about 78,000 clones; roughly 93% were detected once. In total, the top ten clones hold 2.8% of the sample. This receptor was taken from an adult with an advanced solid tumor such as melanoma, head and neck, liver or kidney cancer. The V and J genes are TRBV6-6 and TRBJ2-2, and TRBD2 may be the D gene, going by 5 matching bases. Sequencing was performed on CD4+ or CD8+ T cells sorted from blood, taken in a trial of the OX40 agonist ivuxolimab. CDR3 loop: CASRAGSELFF. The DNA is TGTGCCAGCAGGGCGGGCAGTGAGCTGTTTTTT.